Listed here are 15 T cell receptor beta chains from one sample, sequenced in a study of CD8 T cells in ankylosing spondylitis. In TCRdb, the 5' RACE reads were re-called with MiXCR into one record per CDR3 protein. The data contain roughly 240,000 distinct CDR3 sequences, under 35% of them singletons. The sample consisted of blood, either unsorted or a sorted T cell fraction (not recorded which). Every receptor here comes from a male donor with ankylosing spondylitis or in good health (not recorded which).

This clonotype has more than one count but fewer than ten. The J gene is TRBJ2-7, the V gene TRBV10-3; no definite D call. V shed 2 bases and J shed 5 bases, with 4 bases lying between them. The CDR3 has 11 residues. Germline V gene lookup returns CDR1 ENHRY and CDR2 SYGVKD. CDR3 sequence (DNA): TGTGCCATCAGTGAGAGCGACGAGCAGTACTTC. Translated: CAISESDEQYF.

The CDR3 here is CASSSGTRNWEQFF. The CDR3 bases are TGCGCCAGCAGCTCCGGGACTCGGAATTGGGAGCAGTTCTTC. V usage is TRBV5-1 and J usage is TRBJ2-1, with D possibly being TRBD2 (6 bases). V dropped 3 bases and J dropped 10 bases, with 17 bases sitting between them. CDR1 is SGHRS, CDR2 YFSETQ, per germline. This CDR3 spans 14 amino acids.

CDR3 bases: TGTGCCAGCAGCGCCGCCCGGGGAACGCAGTATTTT. This encodes CASSAARGTQYF. The chain employs TRBV6-5 and TRBJ2-3; D perhaps matches TRBD2 (5 bases). The CDR3 has 12 residues. Germline V lookup: CDR1 MNHEY, CDR2 SVGAGI. V shed 6 bases and J shed 9 bases, with 13 bases lying between them.

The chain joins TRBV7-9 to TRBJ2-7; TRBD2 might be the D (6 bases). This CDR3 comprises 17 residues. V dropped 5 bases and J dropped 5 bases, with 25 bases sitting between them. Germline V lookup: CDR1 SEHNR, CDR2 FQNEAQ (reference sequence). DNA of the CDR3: TGTGCCAGCAGCCTCCGGATTTTCGGGACTCTAGAGAACGAGCAGTACTTC. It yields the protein CASSLRIFGTLENEQYF.

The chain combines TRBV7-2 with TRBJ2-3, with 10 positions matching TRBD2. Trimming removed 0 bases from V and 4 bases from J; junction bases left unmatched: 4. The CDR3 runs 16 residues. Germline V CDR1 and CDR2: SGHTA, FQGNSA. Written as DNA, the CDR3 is TGTGCCAGCAGCTTAGCAGCTAGCGGGGGCTCAGATACGCAGTATTTT. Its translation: CASSLAASGGSDTQYF.

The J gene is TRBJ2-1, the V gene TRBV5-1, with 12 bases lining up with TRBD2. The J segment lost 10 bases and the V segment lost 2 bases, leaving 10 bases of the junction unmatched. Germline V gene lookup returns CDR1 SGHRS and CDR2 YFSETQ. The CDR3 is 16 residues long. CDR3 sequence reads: CASSFGELAGGIEQFF. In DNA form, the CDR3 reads TGCGCCAGCAGCTTTGGAGAACTAGCGGGGGGCATCGAGCAGTTCTTC.

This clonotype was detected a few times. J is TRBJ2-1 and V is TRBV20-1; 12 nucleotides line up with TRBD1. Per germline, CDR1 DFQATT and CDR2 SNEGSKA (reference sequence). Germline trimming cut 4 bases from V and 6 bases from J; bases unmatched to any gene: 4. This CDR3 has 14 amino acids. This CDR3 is CSATGDRGRNEQFF. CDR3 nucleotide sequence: TGCAGTGCTACAGGGGACAGGGGGCGCAATGAGCAGTTCTTC.

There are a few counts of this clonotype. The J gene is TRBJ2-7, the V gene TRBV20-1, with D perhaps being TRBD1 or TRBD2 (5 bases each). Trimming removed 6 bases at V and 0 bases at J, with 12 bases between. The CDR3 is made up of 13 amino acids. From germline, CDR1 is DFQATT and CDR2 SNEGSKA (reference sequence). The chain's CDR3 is CSADGTDSYEQYF. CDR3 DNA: TGCAGTGCCGACGGGACGGACTCCTACGAGCAGTACTTC.

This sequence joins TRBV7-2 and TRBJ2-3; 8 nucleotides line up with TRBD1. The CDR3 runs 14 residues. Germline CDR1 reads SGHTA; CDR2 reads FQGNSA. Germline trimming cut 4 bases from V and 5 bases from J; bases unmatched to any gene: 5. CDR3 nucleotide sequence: TGTGCCAGCAGCTCGGACAGGGAAGGAGATACGCAGTATTTT. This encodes CASSSDREGDTQYF.

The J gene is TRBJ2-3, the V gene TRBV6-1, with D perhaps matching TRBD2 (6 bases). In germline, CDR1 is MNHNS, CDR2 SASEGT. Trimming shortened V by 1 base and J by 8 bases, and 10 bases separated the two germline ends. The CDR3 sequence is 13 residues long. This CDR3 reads CASSEGEEFTQYF. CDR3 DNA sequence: TGTGCCAGCAGTGAAGGGGAGGAATTTACGCAGTATTTT.

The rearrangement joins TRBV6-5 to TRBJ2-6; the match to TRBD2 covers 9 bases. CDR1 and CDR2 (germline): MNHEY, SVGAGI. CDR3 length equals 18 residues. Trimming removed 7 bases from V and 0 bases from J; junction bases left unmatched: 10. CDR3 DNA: TGTGCCAGCATTAACACTCGGCGGGGGGGCTCTGGGGCCAACGTCCTGACTTTC. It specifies CASINTRRGGSGANVLTF.

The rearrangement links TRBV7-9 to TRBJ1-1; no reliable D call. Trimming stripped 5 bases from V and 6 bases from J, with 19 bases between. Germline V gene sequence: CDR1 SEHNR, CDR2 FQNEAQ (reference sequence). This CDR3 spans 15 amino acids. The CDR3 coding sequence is TGTGCCAGCAGCCCTCGGACGGGGATTGGGCCTGAAGCTTTCTTT. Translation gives CASSPRTGIGPEAFF.

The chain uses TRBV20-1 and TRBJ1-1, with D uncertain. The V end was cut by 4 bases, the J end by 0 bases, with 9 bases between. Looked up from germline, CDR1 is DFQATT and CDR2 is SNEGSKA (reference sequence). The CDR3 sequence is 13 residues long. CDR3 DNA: TGCAGTGCTAAGACATCCATGAACACTGAAGCTTTCTTT. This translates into CSAKTSMNTEAFF.

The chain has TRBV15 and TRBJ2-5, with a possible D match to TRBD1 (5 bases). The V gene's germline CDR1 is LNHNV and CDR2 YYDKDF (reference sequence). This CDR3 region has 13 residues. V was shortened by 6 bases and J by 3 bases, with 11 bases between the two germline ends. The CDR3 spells CATRPTREETQYF. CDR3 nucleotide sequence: TGTGCCACCAGGCCGACCAGGGAAGAGACCCAGTACTTC. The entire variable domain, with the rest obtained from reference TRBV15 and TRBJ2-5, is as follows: DAMVIQNPRYQVTQFGKPVTLSCSQTLNHNVMYWYQQKSSQAPKLLFHYYDKDFNNEADTPDNFQSRRPNTSFCFLDIRSPGLGDTAMYLCATRPTREETQYFGPGTRLLVL.

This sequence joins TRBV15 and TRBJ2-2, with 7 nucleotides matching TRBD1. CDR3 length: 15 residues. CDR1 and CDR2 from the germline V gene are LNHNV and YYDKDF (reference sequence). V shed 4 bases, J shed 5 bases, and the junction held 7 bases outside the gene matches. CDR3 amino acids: CATSTIQGWTGELFF. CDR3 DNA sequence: TGTGCCACCAGCACCATACAGGGGTGGACCGGGGAGCTGTTTTTT.